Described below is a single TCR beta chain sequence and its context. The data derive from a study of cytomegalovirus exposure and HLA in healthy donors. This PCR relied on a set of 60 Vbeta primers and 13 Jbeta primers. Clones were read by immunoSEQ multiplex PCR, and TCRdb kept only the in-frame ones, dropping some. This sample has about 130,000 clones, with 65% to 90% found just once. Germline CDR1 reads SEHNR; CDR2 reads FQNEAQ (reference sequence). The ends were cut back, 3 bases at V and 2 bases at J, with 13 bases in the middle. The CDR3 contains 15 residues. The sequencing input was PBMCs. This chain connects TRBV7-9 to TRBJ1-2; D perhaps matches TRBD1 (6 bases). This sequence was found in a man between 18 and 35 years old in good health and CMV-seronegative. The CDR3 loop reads CASSLGGAGNYGYTF. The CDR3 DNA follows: TGTGCCAGCAGCTTGGGGGGGGCGGGGAACTATGGCTACACCTTC.